This T cell receptor beta chain was found in a study of T cell responses to AZD1222 COVID-19 vaccine. Study at large: Researchers grouped second doses given at about 4 or about 12 weeks into one pool. Study outcomes and limitations: Unmutated variant regions reportedly attract nearly half of all spike-specific TCRs. Donors were largely white British and mainly female; clonal diversity was possibly underestimated. Repertoire samples came only from after the peak T cell response.

To note about this clone: Antigen: not known.

This CDR3 comprises 12 residues. Germline values: CDR1 DFQATT, CDR2 SNEGSKA (reference sequence). Trimming took 3 bases from V and 7 from J, leaving 10 bases between them. The table came from immunoSEQ multiplex PCR; TCRdb's copy has only in-frame clones and leaves some out. The data hold 100,000 or so clones, with about 88% observed a single time. This sequence joins TRBV20-1 and TRBJ1-5; D is undetermined. The TCR sequence derives from an adult in good health. The sample here was peripheral blood, taken on day 0 of AZD1222 vaccination. The CDR3 loop reads CSASSGVQPQHF. The DNA of the CDR3 is TGCAGTGCTAGTTCTGGGGTACAGCCCCAGCATTTT.